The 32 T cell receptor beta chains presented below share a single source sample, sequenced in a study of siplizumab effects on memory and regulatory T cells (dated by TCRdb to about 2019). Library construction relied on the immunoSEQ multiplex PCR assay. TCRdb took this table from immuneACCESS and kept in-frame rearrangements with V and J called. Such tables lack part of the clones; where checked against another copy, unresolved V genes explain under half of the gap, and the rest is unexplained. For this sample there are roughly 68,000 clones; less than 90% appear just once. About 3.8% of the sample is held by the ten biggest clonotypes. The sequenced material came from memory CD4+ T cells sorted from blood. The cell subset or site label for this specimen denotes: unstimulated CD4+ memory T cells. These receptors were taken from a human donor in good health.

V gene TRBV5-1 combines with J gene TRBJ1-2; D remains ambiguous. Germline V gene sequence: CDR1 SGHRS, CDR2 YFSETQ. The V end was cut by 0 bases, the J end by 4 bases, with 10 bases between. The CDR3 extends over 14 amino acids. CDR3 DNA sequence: TGCGCCAGCAGCTTGGAGGCGCTCTCCTATGGCTACACCTTC. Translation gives CASSLEALSYGYTF.

CDR3 DNA: TGTGCCAGCAGACGAGACATCGGGGACTATGGCTACACCTTC. It is translated as CASRRDIGDYGYTF. This chain joins TRBV19 and TRBJ1-2, with D uncertain. This CDR3 is built from 14 residues. V was shortened by 9 bases and J by 3 bases, with 17 bases between the two germline ends. Germline-derived CDR1 and CDR2 are LNHDA and SQIVND (reference sequence).

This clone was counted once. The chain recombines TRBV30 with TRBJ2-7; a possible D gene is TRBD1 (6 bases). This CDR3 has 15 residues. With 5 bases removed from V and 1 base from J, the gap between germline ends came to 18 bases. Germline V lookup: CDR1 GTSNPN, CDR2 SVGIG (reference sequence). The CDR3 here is CAWARPGAGSYEQYF. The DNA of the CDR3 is TGTGCCTGGGCCCGTCCAGGGGCCGGATCCTACGAGCAGTACTTC.

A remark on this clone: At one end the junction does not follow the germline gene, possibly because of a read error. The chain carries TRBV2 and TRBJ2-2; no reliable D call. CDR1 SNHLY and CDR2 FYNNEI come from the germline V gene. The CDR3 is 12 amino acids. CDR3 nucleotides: TGTGCAAGCAGACAAAACACCGGGGAGCTGTTTTTT. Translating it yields CASRQNTGELFF.

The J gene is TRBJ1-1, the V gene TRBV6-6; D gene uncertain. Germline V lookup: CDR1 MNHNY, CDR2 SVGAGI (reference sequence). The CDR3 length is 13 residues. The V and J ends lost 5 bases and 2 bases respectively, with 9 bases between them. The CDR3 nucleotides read TGTGCCAGCAGTCGAGGGATAAACACTGAAGCTTTCTTT. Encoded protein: CASSRGINTEAFF.

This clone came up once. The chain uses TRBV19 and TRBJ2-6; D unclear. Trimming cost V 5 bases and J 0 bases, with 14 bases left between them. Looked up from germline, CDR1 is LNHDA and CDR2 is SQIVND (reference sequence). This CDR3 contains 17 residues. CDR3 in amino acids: CASSRLRHISGANVLTF. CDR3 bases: TGTGCCAGTAGTCGCCTCCGACACATCTCTGGGGCCAACGTCCTGACTTTC.

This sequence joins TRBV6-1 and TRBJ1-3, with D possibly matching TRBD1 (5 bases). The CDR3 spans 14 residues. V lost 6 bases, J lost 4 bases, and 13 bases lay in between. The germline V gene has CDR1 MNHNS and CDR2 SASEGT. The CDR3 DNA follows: TGTGCCAGCAGGGAACAGGATGCCGGAAACACCATATATTTT. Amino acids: CASREQDAGNTIYF.

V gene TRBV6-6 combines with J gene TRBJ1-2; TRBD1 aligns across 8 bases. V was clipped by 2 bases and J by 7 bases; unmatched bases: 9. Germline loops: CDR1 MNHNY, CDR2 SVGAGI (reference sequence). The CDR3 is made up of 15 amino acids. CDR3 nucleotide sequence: TGTGCCAGCAGTTACCCGCAGGACAGGGTTGGTGGCTACACCTTC. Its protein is CASSYPQDRVGGYTF.

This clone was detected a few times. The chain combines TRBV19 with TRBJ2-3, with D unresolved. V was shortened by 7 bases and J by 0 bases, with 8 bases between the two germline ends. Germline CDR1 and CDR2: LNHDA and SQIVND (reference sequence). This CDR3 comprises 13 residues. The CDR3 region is CASKWASTDTQYF. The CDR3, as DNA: TGTGCCAGTAAATGGGCTAGCACAGATACGCAGTATTTT.

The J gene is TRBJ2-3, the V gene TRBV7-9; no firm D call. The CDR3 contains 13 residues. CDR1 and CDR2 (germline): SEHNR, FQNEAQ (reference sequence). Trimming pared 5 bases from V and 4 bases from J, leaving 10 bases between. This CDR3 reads CASSPKWADTQYF. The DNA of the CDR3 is TGTGCCAGCAGCCCAAAGTGGGCAGATACGCAGTATTTT.

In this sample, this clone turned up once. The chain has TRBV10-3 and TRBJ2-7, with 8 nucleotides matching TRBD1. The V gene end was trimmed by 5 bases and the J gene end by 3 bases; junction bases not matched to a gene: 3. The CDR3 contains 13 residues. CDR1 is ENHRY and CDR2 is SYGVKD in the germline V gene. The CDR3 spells CAISLDRDYEQYF. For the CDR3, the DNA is TGTGCCATCAGTCTGGACAGGGACTACGAGCAGTACTTC.

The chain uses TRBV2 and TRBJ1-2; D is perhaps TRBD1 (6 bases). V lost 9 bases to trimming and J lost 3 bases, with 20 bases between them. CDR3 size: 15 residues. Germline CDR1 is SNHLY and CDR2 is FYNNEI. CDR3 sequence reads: CARPQGPGLDYGYTF. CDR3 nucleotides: TGTGCCAGACCGCAGGGGCCCGGGCTCGACTATGGCTACACCTTC.

Here the CDR3 reads CASSSTGGLGTGELFF. DNA of the CDR3: TGTGCCAGCAGCTCGACCGGAGGGTTAGGGACCGGGGAGCTGTTTTTT. The rearrangement joins TRBV7-6 to TRBJ2-2, with D perhaps TRBD2 (6 bases). Germline V gives CDR1 SGHVS, CDR2 FNYEAQ. Deletions cut 4 bases from V and 5 bases from J, with 17 bases between. The CDR3 runs to 16 residues.

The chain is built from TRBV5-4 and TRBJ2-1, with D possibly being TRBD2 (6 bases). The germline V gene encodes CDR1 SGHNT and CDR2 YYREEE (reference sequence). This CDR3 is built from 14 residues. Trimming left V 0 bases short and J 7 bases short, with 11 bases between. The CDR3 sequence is CASSLEGGRNEQFF. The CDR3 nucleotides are TGTGCCAGCAGCTTGGAGGGAGGTCGTAATGAGCAGTTCTTC.

CDR3 nucleotide sequence: TGTGCCAGCAGCTTAATCCGGGATACGCAGTATTTT. Translating it yields CASSLIRDTQYF. The V call is TRBV11-2, the J call TRBJ2-3; D unclear. With 2 bases removed from V and 6 bases from J, the gap between germline ends came to 6 bases. CDR1 SGHAT and CDR2 FQNNGV come from the germline V gene. The length of the CDR3 is 12 residues.

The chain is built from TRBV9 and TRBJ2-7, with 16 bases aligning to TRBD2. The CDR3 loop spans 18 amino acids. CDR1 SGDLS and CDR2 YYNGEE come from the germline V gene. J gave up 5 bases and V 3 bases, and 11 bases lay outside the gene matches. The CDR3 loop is CASSEGLAGGPFSHEQYF. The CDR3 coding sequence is TGTGCCAGCAGCGAGGGACTAGCGGGAGGGCCCTTTTCCCACGAGCAGTACTTC.

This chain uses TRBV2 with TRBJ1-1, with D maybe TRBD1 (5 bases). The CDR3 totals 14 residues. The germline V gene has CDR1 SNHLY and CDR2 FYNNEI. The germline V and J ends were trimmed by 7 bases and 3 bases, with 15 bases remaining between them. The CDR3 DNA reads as TGTGCCAGCATCCTTCCTGGGGGATACACTGAAGCTTTCTTT. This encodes CASILPGGYTEAFF.

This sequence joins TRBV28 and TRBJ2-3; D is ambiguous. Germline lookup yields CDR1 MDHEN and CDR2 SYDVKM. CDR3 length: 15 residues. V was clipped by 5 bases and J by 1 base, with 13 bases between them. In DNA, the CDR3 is TGTGCCAGCAGTCTCCCAGCCGCTGGCACAGATACGCAGTATTTT. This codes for CASSLPAAGTDTQYF. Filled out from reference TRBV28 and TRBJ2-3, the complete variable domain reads DVKVTQSSRYLVKRTGEKVFLECVQDMDHENMFWYRQDPGLGLRLIYFSYDVKMKEKGDIPEGYSVSREKKERFSLILESASTNQTSMYLCASSLPAAGTDTQYFGPGTRLTVL.

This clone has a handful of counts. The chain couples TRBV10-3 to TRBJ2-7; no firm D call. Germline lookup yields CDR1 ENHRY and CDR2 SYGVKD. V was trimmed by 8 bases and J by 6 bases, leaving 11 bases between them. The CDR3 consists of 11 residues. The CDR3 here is CAISRGLEQYF. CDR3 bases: TGTGCCATCTCCCGAGGTCTCGAGCAGTACTTC.

The CDR3 protein is CASSLPGNTIYF. The CDR3 nucleotides are TGCGCCAGCAGCTTACCGGGAAACACCATATATTTT. This rearrangement joins TRBV5-1 to TRBJ1-3, with D uncertain. The ends were cut back, 2 bases at V and 4 bases at J, with 4 bases in the middle. Per germline, CDR1 SGHRS and CDR2 YFSETQ. The CDR3 is made up of 12 amino acids.

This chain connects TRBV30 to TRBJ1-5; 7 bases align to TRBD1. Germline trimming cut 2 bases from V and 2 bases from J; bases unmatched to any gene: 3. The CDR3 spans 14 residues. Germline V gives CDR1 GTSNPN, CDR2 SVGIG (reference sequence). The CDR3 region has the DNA TGTGCCTGGAGTCCCACAGGGGGCAATCAGCCCCAGCATTTT. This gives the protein CAWSPTGGNQPQHF.

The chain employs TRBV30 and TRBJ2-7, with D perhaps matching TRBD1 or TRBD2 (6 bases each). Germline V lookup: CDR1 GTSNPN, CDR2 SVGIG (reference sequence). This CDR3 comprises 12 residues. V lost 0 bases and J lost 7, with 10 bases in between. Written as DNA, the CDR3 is TGTGCCTGGAGTGTTCGAGGGGGGGAGCAGTACTTC. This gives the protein CAWSVRGGEQYF.

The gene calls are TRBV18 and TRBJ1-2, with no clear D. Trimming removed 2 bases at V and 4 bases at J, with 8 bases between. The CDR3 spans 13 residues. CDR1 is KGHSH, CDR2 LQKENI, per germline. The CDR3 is CASSPGQLYGYTF. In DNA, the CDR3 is TGTGCCAGCTCACCAGGCCAACTCTATGGCTACACCTTC.

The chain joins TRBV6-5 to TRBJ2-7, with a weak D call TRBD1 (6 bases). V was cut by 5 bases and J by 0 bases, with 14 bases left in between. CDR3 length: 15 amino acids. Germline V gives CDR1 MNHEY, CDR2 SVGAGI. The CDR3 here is CASSGQRVGSYEQYF. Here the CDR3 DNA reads TGTGCCAGCAGTGGACAGCGAGTAGGCTCCTACGAGCAGTACTTC.

In DNA, the CDR3 is TGTGCCAGCAGTTTAACTAGCGGGGACAATGAGCAGTTCTTC. This sequence encodes CASSLTSGDNEQFF. The J gene is TRBJ2-1, the V gene TRBV27; 10 bases fit TRBD2. This CDR3 contains 14 residues. Germline CDR1 is MNHEY and CDR2 is SMNVEV (reference sequence). Trimming at V came to 2 bases and at J to 5 bases, leaving 0 bases not matched to a gene.

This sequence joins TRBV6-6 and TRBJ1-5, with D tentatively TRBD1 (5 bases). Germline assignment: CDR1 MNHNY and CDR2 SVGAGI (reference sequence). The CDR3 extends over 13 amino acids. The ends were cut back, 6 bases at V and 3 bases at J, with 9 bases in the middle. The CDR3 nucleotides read TGTGCCAGCAGGTTAGGGGACAATCAGCCCCAGCATTTT. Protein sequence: CASRLGDNQPQHF.

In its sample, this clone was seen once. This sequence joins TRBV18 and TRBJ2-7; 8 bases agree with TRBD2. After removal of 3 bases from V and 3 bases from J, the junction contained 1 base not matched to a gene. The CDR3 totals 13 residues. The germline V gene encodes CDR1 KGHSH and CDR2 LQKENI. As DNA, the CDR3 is TGTGCCAGCTCACCGGGACTAGTCTACGAGCAGTACTTC. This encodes CASSPGLVYEQYF.

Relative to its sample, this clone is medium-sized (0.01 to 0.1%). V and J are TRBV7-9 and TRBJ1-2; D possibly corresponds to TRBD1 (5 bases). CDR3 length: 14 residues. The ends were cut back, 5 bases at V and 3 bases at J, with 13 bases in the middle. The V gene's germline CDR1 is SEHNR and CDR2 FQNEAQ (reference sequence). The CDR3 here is CASSPGGVDYGYTF. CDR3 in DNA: TGTGCCAGCAGCCCCGGGGGGGTCGACTATGGCTACACCTTC.

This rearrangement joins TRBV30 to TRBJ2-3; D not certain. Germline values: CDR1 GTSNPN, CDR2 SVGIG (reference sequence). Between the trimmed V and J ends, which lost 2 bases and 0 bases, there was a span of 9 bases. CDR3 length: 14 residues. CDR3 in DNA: TGTGCCTGGAGTTCAAGCGAGAGCACAGATACGCAGTATTTT. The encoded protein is CAWSSSESTDTQYF.

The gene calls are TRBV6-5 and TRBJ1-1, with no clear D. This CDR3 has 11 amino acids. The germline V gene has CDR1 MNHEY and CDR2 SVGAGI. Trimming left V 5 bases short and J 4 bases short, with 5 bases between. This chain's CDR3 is CASSESTEAFF. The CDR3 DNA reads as TGTGCCAGCAGTGAGAGCACTGAAGCTTTCTTT.

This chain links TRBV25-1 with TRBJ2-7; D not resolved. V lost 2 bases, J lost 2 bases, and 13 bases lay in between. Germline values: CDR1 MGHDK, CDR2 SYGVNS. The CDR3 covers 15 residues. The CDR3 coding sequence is TGTGCCAGCAGTGAACCGGGCAATGTGGCCTACGAGCAGTACTTC. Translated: CASSEPGNVAYEQYF.

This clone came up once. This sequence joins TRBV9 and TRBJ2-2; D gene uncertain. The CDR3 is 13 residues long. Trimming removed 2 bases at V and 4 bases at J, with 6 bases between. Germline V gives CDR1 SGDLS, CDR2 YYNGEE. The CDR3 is CASSVVTTGELFF. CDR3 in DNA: TGTGCCAGCAGCGTCGTGACCACCGGGGAGCTGTTTTTT.